This entry is about one TCR beta chain. The patients had HPV-negative, locally advanced oral cavity squamous cell carcinoma. The CDR3 spans 11 residues. Trimming shortened V by 7 bases and J by 9 bases, and 10 bases separated the two germline ends. CDR1 is MNHNS, CDR2 SASEGT, per germline. Blood libraries mostly used roughly 520 ng genomic DNA, six replicates each. Sequencing was performed with immunoSEQ multiplex PCR; in TCRdb, only in-frame clones are kept and a portion is missing. Of about 80,000 clones listed, 84% are singletons. The sample comes from a study of neoadjuvant anti-PD-1 for oral cavity cancer. Whole-study context: Nivolumab at 3 mg/kg was mostly given biweekly, three to four doses, pre-surgery.

V usage is TRBV6-1 and J usage is TRBJ2-1; a weak D match, TRBD2 (6 bases). The sample consisted of PBMCs, taken before nivolumab (anti-PD-1) treatment. The clonotype was recovered from a person aged 40-85 years with oral cavity squamous cell carcinoma. CDR3 sequence: CASTTSSEQFF. The CDR3 DNA is TGTGCCAGCACTACTAGCTCTGAGCAGTTCTTC.